The 29 T cell receptor beta chains below all came from one sample that was sequenced in a study of blood T cells in healthy people across ages. A J-beta primer mix and a sample-barcoded 5' primer were used in a second PCR of roughly 6 to 11 cycles. Each CDR3 protein is one row after TCRdb ran MiXCR on the 5' RACE reads. The data contain roughly 1,500,000 distinct CDR3 sequences, approximately 42% of them singletons. The material sequenced was blood. These receptors were collected from a woman between 18 and 29 years old in good health.

V is TRBV29-1 and J is TRBJ2-7, with D possibly being TRBD1 (6 bases). The CDR3 length is 13 residues. V lost 6 bases to trimming and J lost 3 bases, with 15 bases between them. The germline V gene has CDR1 SQVTM and CDR2 ANQGSEA. Here the CDR3 DNA reads TGCAGCGTAACCACAGGGTCGGACTACGAGCAGTACTTC. Its protein product is CSVTTGSDYEQYF.

This clonotype was seen more than once but under ten times. This rearrangement joins TRBV3-1 to TRBJ2-1, with 7 positions matching TRBD2. J was trimmed by 5 bases and V by 2 bases; bases with no gene match: 18. CDR1 LGHDT and CDR2 YNNKEL come from the germline V gene (reference sequence). CDR3 size: 19 residues. This CDR3 reads CASSQWGEGLMWVHNEQFF. The CDR3 nucleotides read TGTGCCAGCAGCCAATGGGGGGAGGGGCTCATGTGGGTACACAATGAGCAGTTCTTC.

The genes are TRBV27 and TRBJ1-4; no definite D call. V was shortened by 5 bases and J by 5 bases, with 9 bases between the two germline ends. Per germline, CDR1 MNHEY and CDR2 SMNVEV (reference sequence). This CDR3 region has 13 residues. This CDR3 is CASSMRGNEKLFF. The CDR3 DNA reads TGTGCCAGCAGTATGCGAGGGAATGAAAAACTGTTTTTT.

This chain links TRBV14 with TRBJ1-1, with 7 bases identical to TRBD1. Germline V gene sequence: CDR1 SGHDN, CDR2 FVKESK. CDR3 length: 16 residues. J lost 0 bases, V lost 8 bases, and 12 bases had no gene match. The CDR3 region is CASRSGTVFMNTEAFF. The CDR3 nucleotides are TGTGCCAGCCGGTCCGGGACAGTCTTCATGAACACTGAAGCTTTCTTT. The full variable domain, rest sourced from reference TRBV14 and TRBJ1-1, is EAGVTQFPSHSVIEKGQTVTLRCDPISGHDNLYWYRRVMGKEIKFLLHFVKESKQDESGMPNNRFLAERTGGTYSTLKVQPAELEDSGVYFCASRSGTVFMNTEAFFGQGTRLTVV.

The chain joins TRBV5-1 to TRBJ2-2; D is possibly TRBD2 (6 bases). This CDR3 spans 15 amino acids. V was trimmed by 4 bases and J by 5 bases, leaving 15 bases between them. The germline gives CDR1 SGHRS, CDR2 YFSETQ. In DNA form, the CDR3 reads TGCGCCAGCAGCCTGGAGGGTTACGGAACCGGGGAGCTGTTTTTT. Translation: CASSLEGYGTGELFF.

The gene calls are TRBV5-5 and TRBJ2-7; D unclear. The CDR3 has 14 residues. V shed 1 base and J shed 3 bases, with 11 bases lying between them. The germline V gene has CDR1 SGHKS and CDR2 YYEKEE (reference sequence). The CDR3 sequence: CASSLTNGFYEQYF. In nucleotides, the CDR3 is TGTGCCAGCAGCTTGACGAATGGATTCTACGAGCAGTACTTC.

V and J are TRBV9 and TRBJ2-3; 8 bases are a match to TRBD2. J gave up 4 bases and V 2 bases, and 6 bases lay outside the gene matches. CDR1 is SGDLS, CDR2 YYNGEE, per germline. The CDR3 is 15 residues long. The CDR3 is CASSVGGGRADTQYF. DNA for the CDR3: TGTGCCAGCAGCGTGGGCGGGGGGCGTGCAGATACGCAGTATTTT.

The chain joins TRBV11-2 to TRBJ2-5; perhaps TRBD2 as D (7 bases). The CDR3 has 18 residues. V dropped 0 bases and J dropped 0 bases, with 17 bases sitting between them. In germline, CDR1 is SGHAT, CDR2 FQNNGV. As DNA, the CDR3 is TGTGCCAGCAGCTTAGATAGGGAGGCGGGGGCGTACCAAGAGACCCAGTACTTC. Translated: CASSLDREAGAYQETQYF.

This clonotype showed up just a few times. The chain has TRBV3-1 and TRBJ2-5, with D tentatively TRBD2 (6 bases). V lost 4 bases and J 5 bases, leaving 14 bases between the germline ends. CDR3 size: 14 residues. Germline CDR1 is LGHDT and CDR2 is YNNKEL (reference sequence). CDR3: CASSPRGLGETQYF. For the CDR3, the DNA is TGTGCCAGCAGCCCGAGGGGACTCGGGGAGACCCAGTACTTC.

The rearrangement uses TRBV11-2 and TRBJ2-1; D call uncertain. V lost 4 bases to trimming and J lost 6 bases, with 13 bases between them. Germline CDR1 SGHAT, CDR2 FQNNGV. This CDR3 has 14 residues. The CDR3 protein is CASSSDSLRNEQFF. CDR3 nucleotides: TGTGCCAGCAGCTCCGACTCACTCCGCAATGAGCAGTTCTTC.

Regarding this clonotype: The junction departs from germline at one end; a sequencing error may be responsible. V is TRBV7-9 and J is TRBJ2-3, with 7 positions matching TRBD1. CDR1 and CDR2 (germline): SEHNR, FQNEAQ (reference sequence). The CDR3 runs to 17 residues. This chain's CDR3 is CASSLQGQLKSTDTQYF. Here the CDR3 DNA reads TGTGCCAGCAGCTTACAGGGACAGCTAAAGAGCACGGATACGCAGTATTTT.

This clonotype has more than one count but fewer than ten. The chain is built from TRBV20-1 and TRBJ1-2; weak D call: TRBD1 (5 bases). In germline, CDR1 is DFQATT, CDR2 SNEGSKA (reference sequence). The V gene lost 4 bases and the J gene lost 0 bases, with 9 bases spanning the gap. CDR3 length equals 13 residues. The CDR3 loop reads CSATGTANYGYTF. DNA of the CDR3: TGCAGTGCTACCGGGACGGCTAACTATGGCTACACCTTC.

Turning to this clonotype: A much more abundant neighbour one base away suggests this may be a read error. V usage is TRBV6-6 and J usage is TRBJ2-4; D assignment may be TRBD1 or TRBD2 (5 bases each). The CDR3 is 15 amino acids. Germline loops: CDR1 MNHNY, CDR2 SVGAGI (reference sequence). CDR3 residues: CASGRTGTAKNTQYF. In DNA, the CDR3 is TGTGCCAGCGGGAGAACGGGGACGGCCAAAAACACTCAGTACTTC.

The chain carries TRBV4-1 and TRBJ1-4; D call uncertain. The CDR3 contains 15 residues. V gave up 2 bases and J gave up 0 bases, with 7 bases separating them. Germline V gives CDR1 MGHRA, CDR2 YSYEKL. CDR3 amino acids: CASSQPGTTNEKLFF. CDR3 nucleotides: TGCGCCAGCAGCCAACCGGGTACAACTAATGAAAAACTGTTTTTT.

This clonotype was seen more than once but under ten times. The V call is TRBV6-6, the J call TRBJ2-7, with a possible D match to TRBD1 (5 bases). Per germline, CDR1 MNHNY and CDR2 SVGAGI (reference sequence). Trimming stripped 5 bases from V and 2 bases from J, with 22 bases between. The CDR3 has 17 residues. This CDR3 is CASSPLGPPNTAYEQYF. The CDR3 DNA reads as TGTGCCAGCAGTCCCTTGGGGCCACCTAACACCGCCTACGAGCAGTACTTC.

V is TRBV12-3 or TRBV12-4 and J is TRBJ2-5; no clear D gene. The CDR3 length is 13 residues. The germline V and J ends were trimmed by 6 bases and 7 bases, with 15 bases remaining between them. CDR3 amino acids: CASSPFGFGTQYF. In nucleotides, the CDR3 is TGTGCCAGCAGCCCCTTCGGGTTTGGGACCCAGTACTTC.

The CDR3: CSGTAFTNYGYTF. The CDR3 bases are TGCAGTGGGACAGCCTTTACGAACTATGGCTACACCTTC. V gene TRBV20-1 combines with J gene TRBJ1-2; tentatively, D is TRBD1 (6 bases). V shed 7 bases and J shed 2 bases, with 14 bases lying between them. CDR1 and CDR2 from the germline V gene are DFQATT and SNEGSKA (reference sequence). The CDR3 length is 13 residues.

The chain has TRBV29-1 and TRBJ1-1; no clear D gene. V was clipped by 6 bases and J by 0 bases, with 14 bases between them. The CDR3 length is 14 residues. The germline V gene has CDR1 SQVTM and CDR2 ANQGSEA. The chain's CDR3 is CSVKMSTMNTEAFF. The CDR3, as DNA: TGCAGCGTGAAGATGAGTACTATGAACACTGAAGCTTTCTTT.

V is TRBV3-1 and J is TRBJ1-1; 9 bases map to TRBD1. CDR1 and CDR2 from the germline V gene are LGHDT and YNNKEL (reference sequence). Trimming cost V 0 bases and J 4 bases; bases outside gene matches: 6. The CDR3 is 16 residues long. The CDR3, as DNA: TGTGCCAGCAGCCAAGATGTCACAGGGGGCGTCACTGAAGCTTTCTTT. Its protein is CASSQDVTGGVTEAFF.

This rearrangement joins TRBV20-1 to TRBJ1-1, with D possibly matching TRBD1 (6 bases). The CDR3 loop spans 11 amino acids. Germline V CDR1 and CDR2: DFQATT, SNEGSKA (reference sequence). V was pared by 6 bases and J by 11 bases, with 16 bases between. The CDR3 loop is CSATIGGAAFF. CDR3 nucleotide sequence: TGCAGTGCAACCATCGGGGGGGCTGCTTTCTTT.

This clonotype has a count of ten or more. The V gene is TRBV7-2, the J gene TRBJ1-5; D is perhaps TRBD1 (6 bases). CDR1 and CDR2 (germline): SGHTA, FQGNSA. The CDR3 runs to 13 residues. V dropped 5 bases and J dropped 7 bases, with 12 bases sitting between them. The CDR3 loop reads CASSLQGSQPQHF. Here the CDR3 DNA reads TGTGCCAGCAGCCTACAGGGTTCCCAGCCCCAGCATTTT.

The chain uses TRBV5-5 and TRBJ2-7, with 9 bases identical to TRBD2. The CDR3 covers 16 residues. The V segment lost 3 bases and the J segment 4 bases; nucleotides outside the gene matches: 11. From germline, CDR1 is SGHKS and CDR2 YYEKEE (reference sequence). CDR3 amino acids: CASSSLTPGLAYEQYF. The CDR3 region has the DNA TGTGCCAGCAGCTCCCTTACACCGGGACTAGCTTACGAGCAGTACTTC.

This clonotype has a single count. The rearrangement links TRBV24-1 to TRBJ1-2; 7 bases are a match to TRBD1. The CDR3 loop spans 13 amino acids. Germline CDR1 reads KGHDR; CDR2 reads SFDVKD. Trimming removed 4 bases from V and 6 bases from J; junction bases left unmatched: 4. CDR3: CATSDRDSNGYTF. The DNA of the CDR3 is TGTGCCACCAGTGACCGGGACAGCAATGGCTACACCTTC.

The V and J genes are TRBV5-1 and TRBJ2-2; 10 nucleotides line up with TRBD2. Germline V gene lookup returns CDR1 SGHRS and CDR2 YFSETQ. V dropped 5 bases and J dropped 0; count of bases not matched to a gene: 13. The CDR3 extends over 19 amino acids. The CDR3 loop is CASSILAGTNMANTGELFF. The CDR3, as DNA: TGCGCCAGCAGTATACTAGCGGGGACCAACATGGCGAACACCGGGGAGCTGTTTTTT.

The V and J genes are TRBV5-6 and TRBJ2-5, with D uncertain. Germline CDR1 and CDR2: SGHDT and YYEEEE. Between the trimmed V and J ends, which lost 1 base and 3 bases, there was a span of 13 bases. The CDR3 is 15 residues long. The CDR3 DNA follows: TGTGCCAGCAGCTTGAGCGCCGCACCAAAAGAGACCCAGTACTTC. It encodes CASSLSAAPKETQYF.

This clonotype appeared a few times. The CDR3 protein is CASRNSNTGELFF. For the CDR3, the DNA is TGTGCCAGCAGGAATAGTAACACCGGGGAGCTGTTTTTT. This sequence joins TRBV9 and TRBJ2-2, with D hard to call. Germline CDR1 reads SGDLS; CDR2 reads YYNGEE. The CDR3 is 13 amino acids. Between the trimmed V and J ends, which lost 5 bases and 2 bases, there was a span of 7 bases. Full variable domain (outside the CDR3, taken from reference TRBV9 and TRBJ2-2): DSGVTQTPKHLITATGQRVTLRCSPRSGDLSVYWYQQSLDQGLQFLIQYYNGEERAKGNILERFSAQQFPDLHSELNLSSLELGDSALYFCASRNSNTGELFFGEGSRLTVL.

The chain uses TRBV28 and TRBJ2-3; 7 positions match TRBD1. The germline CDR1 and CDR2 sequences are MDHEN and SYDVKM. This CDR3 is 13 amino acids long. Trimming cost V 5 bases and J 5 bases; bases outside gene matches: 4. The chain's CDR3 is CASSRGQLDTQYF. The CDR3 DNA follows: TGTGCCAGCAGTAGGGGGCAGCTAGATACGCAGTATTTT.

The V call is TRBV6-2 or TRBV6-3, the J call TRBJ2-7, with 9 positions matching TRBD1. Germline CDR1 MNHEY, CDR2 SVGEGT. There are 16 residues in the CDR3. J gave up 4 bases and V 0 bases, and 7 bases lay outside the gene matches. The CDR3 sequence is CASSYSRDRVSYEQYF. The CDR3 DNA is TGTGCCAGCAGTTACTCGCGGGACAGGGTATCGTACGAGCAGTACTTC.

As DNA, the CDR3 is TGTGCCAGCAGATCAACTAGCGGGGGACCTTTCAATGAGCAGTACTTC. This sequence encodes CASRSTSGGPFNEQYF. The chain joins TRBV3-1 to TRBJ2-7; TRBD2 matches at 11 bases. The germline gives CDR1 LGHDT, CDR2 YNNKEL (reference sequence). The CDR3 consists of 16 residues. V lost 6 bases, J lost 7 bases, and 14 bases stayed unmatched.